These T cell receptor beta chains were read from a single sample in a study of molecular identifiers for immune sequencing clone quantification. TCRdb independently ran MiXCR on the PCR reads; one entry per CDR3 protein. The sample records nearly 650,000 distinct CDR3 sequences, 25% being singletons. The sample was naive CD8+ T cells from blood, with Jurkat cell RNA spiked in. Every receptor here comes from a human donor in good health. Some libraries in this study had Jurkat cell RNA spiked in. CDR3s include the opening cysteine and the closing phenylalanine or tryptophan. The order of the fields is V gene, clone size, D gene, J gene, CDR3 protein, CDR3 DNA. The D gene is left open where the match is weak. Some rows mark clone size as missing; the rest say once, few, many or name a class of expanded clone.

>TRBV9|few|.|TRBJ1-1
CASSSPPPPEAFF
TGTGCCAGCAGCTCTCCCCCCCCGCCTGAAGCTTTCTTT
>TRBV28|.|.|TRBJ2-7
CASSYRGGLYERYF
TGTGCCAGCAGTTACCGAGGGGGACTCTACGAGCGGTACTTC
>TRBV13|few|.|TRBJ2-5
CASSPDSGEETQYF
TGTGCCAGCAGCCCAGATAGCGGTGAAGAGACCCAGTACTTC
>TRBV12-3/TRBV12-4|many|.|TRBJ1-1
CASSATWAGEAFF
TGTGCCAGCAGCGCCACCTGGGCGGGTGAAGCTTTCTTT
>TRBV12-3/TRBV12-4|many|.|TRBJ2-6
CASSLEDSGANVLTF
TGTGCCAGCAGTTTAGAGGACTCTGGGGCCAACGTCCTGACTTTC
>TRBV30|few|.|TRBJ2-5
CAWSSTGLQETQYF
TGTGCCTGGAGTTCGACAGGTCTTCAAGAGACCCAGTACTTC
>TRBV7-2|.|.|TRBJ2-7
CANSFNGGRYEQYF
TGTGCCAACAGCTTTAACGGGGGACGATACGAGCAGTACTTC
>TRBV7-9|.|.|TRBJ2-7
CASSLVPSPYEQYF
TGTGCCAGCAGCTTAGTTCCCAGCCCCTACGAGCAGTACTTC
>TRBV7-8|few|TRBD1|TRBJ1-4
CASSLVVAGGDEKLFF
TGTGCCAGCAGCTTAGTAGTGGCAGGGGGCGATGAAAAACTGTTTTTT
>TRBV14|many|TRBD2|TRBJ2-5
CASSRASGGRQETQYF
TGTGCCAGCAGCCGGGCTAGCGGGGGAAGGCAAGAGACCCAGTACTTC
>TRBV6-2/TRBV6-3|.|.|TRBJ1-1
CASSTSGTPGAEAFF
TGTGCCAGCAGTACTTCCGGGACGCCCGGCGCTGAAGCTTTCTTT
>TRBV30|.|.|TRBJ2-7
CAWRHKSGWGTTYEQYF
TGTGCCTGGAGACACAAGTCTGGATGGGGAACTACCTACGAGCAGTACTTC
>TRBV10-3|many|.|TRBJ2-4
CAIRGDGAKNIQYF
TGTGCCATCAGGGGGGACGGAGCCAAAAACATTCAGTACTTC
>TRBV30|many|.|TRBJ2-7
CACTRGAGAEQYF
TGTGCCTGCACACGTGGGGCAGGGGCCGAGCAGTACTTC
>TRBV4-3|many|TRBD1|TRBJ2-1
CASSPRTGTEQFF
TGCGCCAGCAGCCCCCGGACAGGGACTGAGCAGTTCTTC
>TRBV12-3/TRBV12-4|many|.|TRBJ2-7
CASRDFRQSEQYF
TGTGCCAGCAGGGATTTCAGACAGAGCGAGCAGTACTTC
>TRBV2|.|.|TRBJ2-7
CASSEGLTIYEQYF
TGTGCCAGCAGTGAGGGCCTTACTATCTACGAGCAGTACTTC
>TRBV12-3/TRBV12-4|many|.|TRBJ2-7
CASSATLRGGGQYF
TGTGCCAGCAGTGCGACCCTCAGGGGAGGTGGGCAGTACTTC
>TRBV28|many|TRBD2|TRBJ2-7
CASSFGTSGSLYEQYF
TGTGCCAGCAGCTTCGGGACTAGCGGGAGTCTCTACGAGCAGTACTTC
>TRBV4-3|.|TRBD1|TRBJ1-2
CASSLQGASYGYTF
TGCGCCAGCAGCCTACAGGGGGCGTCCTATGGCTACACCTTC
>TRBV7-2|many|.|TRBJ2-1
CASSLVSPENNEQFF
TGTGCCAGCAGCTTAGTGTCCCCGGAAAACAATGAGCAGTTCTTC
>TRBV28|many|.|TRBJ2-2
CASRRRQPGNTGELFF
TGTGCCAGCAGGCGAAGACAGCCGGGGAACACCGGGGAGCTGTTTTTT
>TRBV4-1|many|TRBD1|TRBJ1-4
CASSQGTGAGEKLFF
TGCGCCAGCAGCCAAGGGACAGGGGCGGGGGAAAAACTGTTTTTT
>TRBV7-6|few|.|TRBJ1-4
CASSSHLQGFTNEKLFF
TGTGCCAGCAGCTCCCACTTACAGGGTTTCACTAATGAAAAACTGTTTTTT
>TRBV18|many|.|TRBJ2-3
CASSPPVDRPDTQYF
TGTGCCAGCTCACCACCGGTCGACAGACCAGATACGCAGTATTTT
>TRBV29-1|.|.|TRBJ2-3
CSVVSVGLATQSF
TGCAGCGTTGTTTCAGTTGGCCTGGCTACGCAGTCTTTC
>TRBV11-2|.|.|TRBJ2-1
CASSLESSPRQFF
TGTGCCAGCAGCTTAGAGTCTAGCCCCAGGCAGTTCTTC
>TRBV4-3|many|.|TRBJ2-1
CASSQDLSGAYNEQFF
TGCGCCAGCAGCCAAGATCTGAGCGGAGCCTACAATGAGCAGTTCTTC
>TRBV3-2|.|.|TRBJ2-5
CARSPPPSPAPPSF
TGTGCCCGCAGCCCCCCCCCTAGCCCCGCGCCCCCGTCCTTC
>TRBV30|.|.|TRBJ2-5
CAWSARDIQETQYF
TGTGCCTGGAGTGCCCGGGACATCCAAGAGACCCAGTACTTC
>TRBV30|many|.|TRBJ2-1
CAWSLGGTYNEQFF
TGTGCCTGGAGTTTGGGGGGCACCTACAATGAGCAGTTCTTC
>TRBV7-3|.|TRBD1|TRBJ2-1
CASRSGTGGYNEQFF
TGTGCCAGCAGATCCGGGACAGGGGGCTACAATGAGCAGTTCTTC
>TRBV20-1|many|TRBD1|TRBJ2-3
CSARDLRGPNTDTQYF
TGCAGTGCTAGAGATTTAAGGGGGCCGAACACAGATACGCAGTATTTT
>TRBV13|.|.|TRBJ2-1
CASSLGLSYNEQFF
TGTGCCAGCAGCTTGGGTTTAAGCTACAATGAGCAGTTCTTC
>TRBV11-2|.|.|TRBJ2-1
CASSLDLFGSYNEQFF
TGTGCCAGCAGCTTAGACCTCTTTGGTTCCTACAATGAGCAGTTCTTC
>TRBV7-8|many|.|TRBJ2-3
CASSSRTDTQYF
TGTGCCAGCAGCTCCCGCACAGATACGCAGTATTTT
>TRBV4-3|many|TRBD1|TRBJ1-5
CASSQTRQGGAYQPQHF
TGCGCCAGCAGCCAGACCAGACAGGGCGGGGCGTACCAGCCCCAGCATTTT
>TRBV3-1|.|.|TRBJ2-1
CASSQELDLGQGYNEQFF
TGTGCCAGCAGCCAAGAATTGGATCTGGGCCAAGGGTACAATGAGCAGTTCTTC
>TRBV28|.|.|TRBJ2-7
CASSLGGISEQYF
TGTGCCAGCAGTTTAGGAGGAATCTCCGAGCAGTACTTC
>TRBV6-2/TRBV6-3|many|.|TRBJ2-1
CASSYKVGGNEQFF
TGTGCCAGCAGTTACAAGGTTGGGGGTAATGAGCAGTTCTTC
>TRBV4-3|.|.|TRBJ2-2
CAGSQDRQNTGELFF
TGCGCCGGCAGCCAAGACCGACAGAACACCGGGGAGCTGTTTTTT
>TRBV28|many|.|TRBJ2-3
CASSLEGSGTDTQYF
TGTGCCAGCAGTTTAGAGGGGTCGGGCACAGATACGCAGTATTTT
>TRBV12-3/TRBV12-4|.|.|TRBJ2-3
CASRDLTDTKYF
TGTGCCAGCAGGGACCTCACAGATACGAAGTATTTT
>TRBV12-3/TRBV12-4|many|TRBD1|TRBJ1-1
CASRLGQGLTEAFF
TGTGCCAGCAGGTTAGGACAGGGTCTCACTGAAGCTTTCTTT
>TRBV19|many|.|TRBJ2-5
CASSIDGGLYQETQYF
TGTGCCAGTAGTATAGATGGAGGCCTGTACCAAGAGACCCAGTACTTC
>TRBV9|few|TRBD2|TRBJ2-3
CASSTLEAGIDTQYF
TGTGCCAGCAGCACCCTCGAAGCGGGGATAGATACGCAGTATTTT
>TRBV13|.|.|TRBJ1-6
CASSSTESNSPLHF
TGTGCCAGCAGCTCGACAGAGTCCAATTCACCCCTCCACTTT
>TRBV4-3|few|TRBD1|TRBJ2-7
CASSHWTGSYEQYF
TGCGCCAGCAGCCATTGGACAGGGTCCTACGAGCAGTACTTC